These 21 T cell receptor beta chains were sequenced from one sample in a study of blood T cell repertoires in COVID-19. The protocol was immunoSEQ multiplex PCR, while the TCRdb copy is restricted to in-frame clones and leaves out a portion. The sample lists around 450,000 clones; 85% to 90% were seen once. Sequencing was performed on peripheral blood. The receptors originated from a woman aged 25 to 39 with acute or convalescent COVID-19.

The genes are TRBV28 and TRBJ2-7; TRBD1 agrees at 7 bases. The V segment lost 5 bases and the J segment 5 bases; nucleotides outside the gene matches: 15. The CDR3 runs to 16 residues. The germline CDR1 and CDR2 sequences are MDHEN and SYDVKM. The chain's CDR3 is CASSPGTVGSKHEQYF. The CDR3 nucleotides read TGTGCCAGCAGTCCAGGGACAGTAGGGTCTAAGCACGAGCAGTACTTC.

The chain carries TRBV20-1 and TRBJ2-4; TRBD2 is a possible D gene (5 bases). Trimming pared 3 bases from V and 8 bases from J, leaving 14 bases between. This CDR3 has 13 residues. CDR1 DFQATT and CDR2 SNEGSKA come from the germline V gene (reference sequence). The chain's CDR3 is CSASGTFGDIQYF. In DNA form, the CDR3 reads TGCAGTGCTAGTGGCACCTTCGGGGACATTCAGTACTTC.

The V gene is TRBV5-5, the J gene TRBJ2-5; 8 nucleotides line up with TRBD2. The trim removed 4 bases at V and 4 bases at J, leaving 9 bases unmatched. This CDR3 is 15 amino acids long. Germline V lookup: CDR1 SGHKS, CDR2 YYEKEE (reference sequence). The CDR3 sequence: CASSDLTGGTETQYF. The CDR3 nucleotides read TGTGCCAGCAGCGACCTGACGGGGGGGACAGAGACCCAGTACTTC.

This CDR3 reads CASRPGGSGNTIYF. In DNA, the CDR3 is TGTGCCAGCAGGCCGGGGGGTTCGGGAAACACCATATATTTT. This chain connects TRBV28 to TRBJ1-3, with D possibly TRBD1 on 5 matching bases. The CDR3 consists of 14 residues. In germline, CDR1 is MDHEN, CDR2 SYDVKM. The V end was cut by 6 bases, the J end by 4 bases, with 13 bases between.

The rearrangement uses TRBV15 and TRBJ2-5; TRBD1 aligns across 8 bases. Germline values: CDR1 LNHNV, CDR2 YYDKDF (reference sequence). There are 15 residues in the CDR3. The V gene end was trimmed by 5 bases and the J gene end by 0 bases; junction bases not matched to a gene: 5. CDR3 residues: CATSPDRAYQETQYF. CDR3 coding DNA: TGTGCCACCAGCCCGGACAGGGCCTACCAAGAGACCCAGTACTTC.

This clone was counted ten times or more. This CDR3 reads CAWSPGSRMNTEAFF. The CDR3 DNA reads as TGTGCCTGGAGTCCCGGGTCCCGAATGAACACTGAAGCTTTCTTT. V is TRBV30 and J is TRBJ1-1; no clear D gene. The CDR3 contains 15 residues. CDR1 is GTSNPN, CDR2 SVGIG, per germline (reference sequence). With 2 bases removed from V and 0 bases from J, the gap between germline ends came to 13 bases.

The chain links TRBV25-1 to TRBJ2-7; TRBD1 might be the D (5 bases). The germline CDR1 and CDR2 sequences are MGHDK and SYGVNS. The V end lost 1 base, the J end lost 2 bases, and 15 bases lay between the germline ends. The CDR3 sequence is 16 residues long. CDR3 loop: CASSESVGEKTYEQYF. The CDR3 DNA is TGTGCCAGCAGTGAATCGGTAGGGGAAAAAACCTACGAGCAGTACTTC.

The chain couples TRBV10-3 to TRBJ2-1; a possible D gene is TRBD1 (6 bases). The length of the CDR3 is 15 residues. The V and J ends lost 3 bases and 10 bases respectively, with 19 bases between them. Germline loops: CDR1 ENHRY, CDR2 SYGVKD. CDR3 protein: CAISERQANLGEQFF. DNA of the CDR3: TGTGCCATCAGTGAAAGACAGGCTAACCTAGGGGAGCAGTTCTTC.

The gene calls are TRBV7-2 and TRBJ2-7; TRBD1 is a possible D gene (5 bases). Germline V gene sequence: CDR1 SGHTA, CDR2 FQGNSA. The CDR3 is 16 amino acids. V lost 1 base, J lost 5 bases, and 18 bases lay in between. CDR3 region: CASSLETASNRNEQYF. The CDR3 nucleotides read TGTGCCAGCAGCTTAGAGACAGCATCCAACCGGAACGAGCAGTACTTC.

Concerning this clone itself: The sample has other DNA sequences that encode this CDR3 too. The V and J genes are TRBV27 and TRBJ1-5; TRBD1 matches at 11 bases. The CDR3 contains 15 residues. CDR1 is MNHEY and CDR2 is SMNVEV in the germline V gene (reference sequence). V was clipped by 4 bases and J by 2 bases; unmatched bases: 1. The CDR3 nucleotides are TGTGCCAGCAGTTGGACAGGGGGCGGCAATCAGCCCCAGCATTTT. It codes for CASSWTGGGNQPQHF.

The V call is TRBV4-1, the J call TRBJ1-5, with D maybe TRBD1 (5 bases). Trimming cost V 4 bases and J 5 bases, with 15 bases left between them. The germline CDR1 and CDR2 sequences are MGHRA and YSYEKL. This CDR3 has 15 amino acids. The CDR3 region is CASSPTTGTYQPQHF. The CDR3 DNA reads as TGCGCCAGCAGCCCCACGACGGGGACTTATCAGCCCCAGCATTTT.

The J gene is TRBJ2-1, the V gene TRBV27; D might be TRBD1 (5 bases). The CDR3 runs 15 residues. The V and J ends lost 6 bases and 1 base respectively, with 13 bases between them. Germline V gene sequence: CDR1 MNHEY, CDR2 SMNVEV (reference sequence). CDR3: CASSRGAASYNEQFF. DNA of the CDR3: TGTGCCAGCAGCCGTGGGGCGGCTTCCTACAATGAGCAGTTCTTC.

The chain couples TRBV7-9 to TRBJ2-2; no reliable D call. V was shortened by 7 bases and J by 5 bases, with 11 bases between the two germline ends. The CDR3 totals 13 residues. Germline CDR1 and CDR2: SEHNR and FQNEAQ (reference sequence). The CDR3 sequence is CASIPFQTGELFF. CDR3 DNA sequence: TGTGCCAGCATCCCCTTCCAGACCGGGGAGCTGTTTTTT.

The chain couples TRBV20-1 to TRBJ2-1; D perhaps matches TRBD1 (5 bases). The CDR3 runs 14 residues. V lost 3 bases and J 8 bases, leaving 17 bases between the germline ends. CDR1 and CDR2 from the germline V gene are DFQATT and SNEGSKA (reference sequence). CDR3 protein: CSASRQISGDEQFF. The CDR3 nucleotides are TGCAGTGCTAGTCGACAGATAAGTGGGGATGAGCAGTTCTTC.

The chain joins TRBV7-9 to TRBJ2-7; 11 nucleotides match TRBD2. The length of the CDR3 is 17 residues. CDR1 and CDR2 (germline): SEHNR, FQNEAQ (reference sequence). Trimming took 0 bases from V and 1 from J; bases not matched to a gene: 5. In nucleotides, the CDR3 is TGTGCCAGCAGCTTAGCTCTGGGACTAGCGGATTCCTACGAGCAGTACTTC. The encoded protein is CASSLALGLADSYEQYF.

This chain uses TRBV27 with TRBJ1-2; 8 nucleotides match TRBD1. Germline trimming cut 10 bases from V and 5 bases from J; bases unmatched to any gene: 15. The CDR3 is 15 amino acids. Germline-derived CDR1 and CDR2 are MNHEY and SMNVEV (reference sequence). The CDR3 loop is CATPSTGGEGYGYTF. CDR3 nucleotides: TGTGCCACCCCTTCAACAGGGGGAGAAGGGTATGGCTACACCTTC.

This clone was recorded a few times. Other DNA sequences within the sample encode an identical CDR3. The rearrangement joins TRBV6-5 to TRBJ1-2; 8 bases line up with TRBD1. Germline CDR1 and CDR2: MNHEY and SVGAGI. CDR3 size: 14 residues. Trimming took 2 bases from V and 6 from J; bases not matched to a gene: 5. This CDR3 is CASSYRDRTNGYTF. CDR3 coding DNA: TGTGCCAGCAGTTACCGGGACAGGACAAATGGCTACACCTTC.

This CDR3 reads CASSPTSEISYEQYF. The CDR3 region has the DNA TGTGCCAGCAGTCCCACATCGGAGATTTCCTACGAGCAGTACTTC. The chain couples TRBV6-6 to TRBJ2-7; D remains ambiguous. Germline lookup yields CDR1 MNHNY and CDR2 SVGAGI (reference sequence). This CDR3 has 15 amino acids. V shed 5 bases and J shed 1 base, with 15 bases lying between them.

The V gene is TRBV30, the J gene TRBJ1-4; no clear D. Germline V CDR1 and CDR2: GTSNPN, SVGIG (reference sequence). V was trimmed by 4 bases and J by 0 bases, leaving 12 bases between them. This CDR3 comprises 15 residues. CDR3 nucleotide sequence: TGTGCCTGGATATATAACACGCCAACTAATGAAAAACTGTTTTTT. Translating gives CAWIYNTPTNEKLFF.

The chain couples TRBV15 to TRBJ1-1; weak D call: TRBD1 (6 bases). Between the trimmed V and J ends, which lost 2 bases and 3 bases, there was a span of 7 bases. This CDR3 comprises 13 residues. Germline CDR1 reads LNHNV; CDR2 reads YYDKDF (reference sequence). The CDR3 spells CATSRPGDTEAFF. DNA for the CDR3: TGTGCCACCAGCAGACCAGGGGACACTGAAGCTTTCTTT.

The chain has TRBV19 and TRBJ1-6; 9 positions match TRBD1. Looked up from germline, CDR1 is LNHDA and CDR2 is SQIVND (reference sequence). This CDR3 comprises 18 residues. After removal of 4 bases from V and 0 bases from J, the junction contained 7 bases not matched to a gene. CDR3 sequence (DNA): TGTGCCAGTAGTAAACCGACAGGGGGGAGCTCCTATAATTCACCCCTCCACTTT. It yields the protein CASSKPTGGSSYNSPLHF.